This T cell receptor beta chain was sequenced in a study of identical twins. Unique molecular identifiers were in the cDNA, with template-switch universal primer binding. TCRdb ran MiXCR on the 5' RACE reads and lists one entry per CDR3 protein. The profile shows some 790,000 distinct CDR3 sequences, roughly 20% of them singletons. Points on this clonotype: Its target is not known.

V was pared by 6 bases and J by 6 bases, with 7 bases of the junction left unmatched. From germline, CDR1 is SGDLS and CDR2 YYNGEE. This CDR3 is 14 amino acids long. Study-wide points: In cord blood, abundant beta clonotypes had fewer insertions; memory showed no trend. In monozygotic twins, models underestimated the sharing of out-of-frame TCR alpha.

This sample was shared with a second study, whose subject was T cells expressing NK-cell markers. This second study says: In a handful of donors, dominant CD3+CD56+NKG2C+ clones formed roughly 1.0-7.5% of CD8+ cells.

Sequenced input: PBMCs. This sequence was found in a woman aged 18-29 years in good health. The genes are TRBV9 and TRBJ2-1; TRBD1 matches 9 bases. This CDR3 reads CASTSGTGINEQFF. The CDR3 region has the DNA TGTGCCAGCACCTCCGGGACAGGGATCAATGAGCAGTTCTTC.